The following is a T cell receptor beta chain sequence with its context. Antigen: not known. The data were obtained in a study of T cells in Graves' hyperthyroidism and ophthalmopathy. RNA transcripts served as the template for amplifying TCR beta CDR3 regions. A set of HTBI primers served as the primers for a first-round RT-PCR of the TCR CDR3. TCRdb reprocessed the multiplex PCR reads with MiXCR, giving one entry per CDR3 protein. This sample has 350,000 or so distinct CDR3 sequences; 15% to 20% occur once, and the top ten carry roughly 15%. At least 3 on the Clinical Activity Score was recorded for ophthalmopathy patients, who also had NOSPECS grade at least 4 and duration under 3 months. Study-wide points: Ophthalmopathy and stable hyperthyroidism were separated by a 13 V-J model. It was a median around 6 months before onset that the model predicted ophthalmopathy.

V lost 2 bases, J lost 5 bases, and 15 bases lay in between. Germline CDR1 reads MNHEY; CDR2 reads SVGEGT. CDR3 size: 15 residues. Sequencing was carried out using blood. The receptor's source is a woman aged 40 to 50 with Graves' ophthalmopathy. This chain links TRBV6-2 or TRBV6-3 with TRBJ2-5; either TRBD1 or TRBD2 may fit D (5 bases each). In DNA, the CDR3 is TGTGCCAGCAGTTACAGCGGTGTGGGGCGCGAGACCCAGTACTTC. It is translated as CASSYSGVGRETQYF.